Shown below are 2 T cell receptor beta chains from a single sample sequenced in a study of beta chain features in type 1 diabetes. The sequenced template was cDNA made from the entire isolated RNA. Method: immunoSEQ multiplex PCR; TCRdb's copy keeps in-frame clones and lacks some. The sample lists hundreds of thousands of clones; under 20% were seen once. The sample was naive CD4+ T cells from blood. These receptors originate from a woman under 30 in good health.

The chain is built from TRBV5-1 and TRBJ2-1; TRBD2 matches 9 bases. The CDR3 has 16 residues. V dropped 2 bases and J dropped 8; count of bases not matched to a gene: 11. The germline CDR1 and CDR2 sequences are SGHRS and YFSETQ. The CDR3 spells CASSLGRLAGLDEQFF. The CDR3 DNA sequence: TGCGCCAGCAGCTTAGGCCGTCTAGCGGGACTCGATGAGCAGTTCTTC.

The chain links TRBV28 to TRBJ2-3, with 8 bases matching TRBD2. The CDR3 spans 21 residues. The ends lost 5 bases at V and 2 bases at J; junction bases unmatched: 24. From germline, CDR1 is MDHEN and CDR2 SYDVKM. CDR3 region: CASSPSPGGGGTRTHTDTQYF. CDR3 bases: TGTGCCAGCAGTCCCTCCCCCGGGGGGGGAGGAACACGGACACACACAGATACGCAGTATTTT.